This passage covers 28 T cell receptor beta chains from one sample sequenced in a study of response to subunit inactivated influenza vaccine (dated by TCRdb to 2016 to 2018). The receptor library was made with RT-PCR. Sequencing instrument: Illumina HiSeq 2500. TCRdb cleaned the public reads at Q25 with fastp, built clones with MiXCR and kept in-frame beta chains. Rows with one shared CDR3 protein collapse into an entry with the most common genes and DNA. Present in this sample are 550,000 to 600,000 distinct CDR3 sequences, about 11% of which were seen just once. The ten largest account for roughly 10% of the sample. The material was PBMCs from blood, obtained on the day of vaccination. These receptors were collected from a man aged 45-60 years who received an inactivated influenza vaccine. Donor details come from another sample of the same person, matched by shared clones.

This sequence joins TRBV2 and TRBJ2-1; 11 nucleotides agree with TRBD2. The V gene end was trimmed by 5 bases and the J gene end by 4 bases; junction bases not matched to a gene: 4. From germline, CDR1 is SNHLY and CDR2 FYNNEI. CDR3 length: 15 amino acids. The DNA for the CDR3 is TGTGCCAGCAGTCAGGCTAGCGGGAGGTACAATGAGCAGTTCTTC. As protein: CASSQASGRYNEQFF.

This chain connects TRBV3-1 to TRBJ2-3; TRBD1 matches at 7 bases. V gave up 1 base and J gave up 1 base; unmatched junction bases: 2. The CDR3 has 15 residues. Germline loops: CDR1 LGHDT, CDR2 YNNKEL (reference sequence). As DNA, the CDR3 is TGTGCCAGCAGCCAAGGAGGACAGGGCACAGATACGCAGTATTTT. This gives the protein CASSQGGQGTDTQYF.

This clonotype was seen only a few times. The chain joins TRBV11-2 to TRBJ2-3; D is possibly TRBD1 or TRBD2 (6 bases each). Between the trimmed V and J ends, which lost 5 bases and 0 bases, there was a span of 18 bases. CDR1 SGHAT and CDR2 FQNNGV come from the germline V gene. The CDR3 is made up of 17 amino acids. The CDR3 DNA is TGTGCCAGCAGCCCCCCTGTGGGGGGCTCTAGCACAGATACGCAGTATTTT. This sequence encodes CASSPPVGGSSTDTQYF.

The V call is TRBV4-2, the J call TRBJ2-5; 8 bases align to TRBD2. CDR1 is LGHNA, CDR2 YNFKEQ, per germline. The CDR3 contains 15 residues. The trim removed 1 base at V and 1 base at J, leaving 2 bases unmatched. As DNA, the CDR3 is TGTGCCAGCAGCCAAGCTCGGGGGGGCCAAGAGACCCAGTACTTC. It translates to CASSQARGGQETQYF.

In DNA, the CDR3 is TGTGCCAGCTCACCCCAGTACAGGGGTAACTCACCCCTCCACTTT. Translating it yields CASSPQYRGNSPLHF. The chain couples TRBV18 to TRBJ1-6, with 7 bases lining up with TRBD1. The CDR3 is made up of 15 amino acids. The junction had 9 bases not matched to a gene; V was cut back by 3 bases and J by 10 bases. Looked up from germline, CDR1 is KGHSH and CDR2 is LQKENI.

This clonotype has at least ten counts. This CDR3 is CASAAGLYTGELFF. CDR3 DNA: TGCGCCAGCGCGGCGGGGCTTTACACCGGGGAGCTGTTTTTT. The genes are TRBV4-3 and TRBJ2-2; tentative D call: TRBD2 (6 bases). The CDR3 loop spans 14 amino acids. V was cut by 8 bases and J by 3 bases, with 13 bases left in between. Germline assignment: CDR1 LGHNA and CDR2 YSLEER.

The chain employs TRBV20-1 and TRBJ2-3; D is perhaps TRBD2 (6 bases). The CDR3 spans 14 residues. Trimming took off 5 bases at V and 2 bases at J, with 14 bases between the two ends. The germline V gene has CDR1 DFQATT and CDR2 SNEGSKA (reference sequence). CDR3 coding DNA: TGCAGTGCTCTGGCGGGCGGGAACACAGATACGCAGTATTTT. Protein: CSALAGGNTDTQYF.

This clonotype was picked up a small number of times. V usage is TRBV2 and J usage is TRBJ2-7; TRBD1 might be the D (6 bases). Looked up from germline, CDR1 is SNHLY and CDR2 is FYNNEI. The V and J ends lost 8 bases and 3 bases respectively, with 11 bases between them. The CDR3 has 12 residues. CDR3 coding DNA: TGTGCCAGCTTGGACAGCCGCTACGAGCAGTACTTC. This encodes CASLDSRYEQYF.

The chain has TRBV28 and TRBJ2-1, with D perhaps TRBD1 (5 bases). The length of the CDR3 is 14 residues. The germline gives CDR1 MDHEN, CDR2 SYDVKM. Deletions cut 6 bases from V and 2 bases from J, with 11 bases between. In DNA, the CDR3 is TGTGCCAGCAGCCCTCGGACACCCTACAATGAGCAGTTCTTC. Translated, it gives CASSPRTPYNEQFF. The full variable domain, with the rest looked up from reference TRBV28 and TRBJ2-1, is DVKVTQSSRYLVKRTGEKVFLECVQDMDHENMFWYRQDPGLGLRLIYFSYDVKMKEKGDIPEGYSVSREKKERFSLILESASTNQTSMYLCASSPRTPYNEQFFGPGTRLTVL.

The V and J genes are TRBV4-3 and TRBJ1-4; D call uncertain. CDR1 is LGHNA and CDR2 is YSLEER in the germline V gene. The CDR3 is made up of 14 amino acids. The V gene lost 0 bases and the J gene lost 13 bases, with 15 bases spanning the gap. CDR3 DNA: TGCGCCAGCAGCCAAGATAGCGAATTCGCGGGACTGTTTTTT. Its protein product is CASSQDSEFAGLFF.

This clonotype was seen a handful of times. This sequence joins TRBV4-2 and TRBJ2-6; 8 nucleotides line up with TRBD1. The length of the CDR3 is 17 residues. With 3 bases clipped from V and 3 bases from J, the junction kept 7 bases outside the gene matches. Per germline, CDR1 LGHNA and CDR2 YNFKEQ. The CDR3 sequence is CASSHPTGGSGANVLTF. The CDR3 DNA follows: TGTGCCAGCAGCCATCCCACAGGGGGAAGTGGGGCCAACGTCCTGACTTTC.

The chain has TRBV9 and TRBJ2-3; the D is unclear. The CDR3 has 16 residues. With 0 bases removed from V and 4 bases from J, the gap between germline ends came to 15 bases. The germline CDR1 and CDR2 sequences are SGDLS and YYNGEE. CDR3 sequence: CASSVVSGSLADTQYF. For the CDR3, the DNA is TGTGCCAGCAGCGTAGTGTCTGGAAGCCTGGCAGATACGCAGTATTTT. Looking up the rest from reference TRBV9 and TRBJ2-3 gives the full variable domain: DSGVTQTPKHLITATGQRVTLRCSPRSGDLSVYWYQQSLDQGLQFLIQYYNGEERAKGNILERFSAQQFPDLHSELNLSSLELGDSALYFCASSVVSGSLADTQYFGPGTRLTVL.

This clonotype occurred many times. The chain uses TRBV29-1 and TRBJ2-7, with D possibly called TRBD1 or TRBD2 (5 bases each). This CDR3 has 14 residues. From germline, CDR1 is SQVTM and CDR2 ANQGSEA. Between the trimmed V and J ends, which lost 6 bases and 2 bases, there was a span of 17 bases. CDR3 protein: CSVSHRDPAYEQYF. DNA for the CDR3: TGCAGCGTATCTCACCGGGACCCTGCCTACGAGCAGTACTTC.

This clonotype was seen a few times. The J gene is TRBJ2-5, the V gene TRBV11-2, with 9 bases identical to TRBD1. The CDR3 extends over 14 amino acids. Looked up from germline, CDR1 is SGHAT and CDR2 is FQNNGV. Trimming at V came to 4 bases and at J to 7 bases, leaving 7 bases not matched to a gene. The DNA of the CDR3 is TGTGCCAGCAGCTCCCTGACAGGGGGAGGGACCCAGTACTTC. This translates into CASSSLTGGGTQYF.

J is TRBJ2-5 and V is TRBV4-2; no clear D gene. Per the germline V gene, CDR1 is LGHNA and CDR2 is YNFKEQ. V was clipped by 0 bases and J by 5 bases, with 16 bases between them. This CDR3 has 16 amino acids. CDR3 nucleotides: TGTGCCAGCAGCCAAGATTCACTAACTGGTTGGGAGACCCAGTACTTC. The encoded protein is CASSQDSLTGWETQYF.

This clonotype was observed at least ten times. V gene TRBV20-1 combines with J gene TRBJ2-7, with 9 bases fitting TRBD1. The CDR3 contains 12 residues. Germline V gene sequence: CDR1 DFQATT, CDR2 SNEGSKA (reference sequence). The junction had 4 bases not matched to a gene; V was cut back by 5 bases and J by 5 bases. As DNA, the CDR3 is TGCAGTGCTTGGACAGGGGTGCACGAGCAGTACTTC. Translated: CSAWTGVHEQYF.

CDR3 protein: CATSGGQGDSGANVLTF. The CDR3 DNA is TGTGCCACCAGTGGGGGACAGGGAGACTCTGGGGCCAACGTCCTGACTTTC. The rearrangement joins TRBV24-1 to TRBJ2-6; 9 bases line up with TRBD1. Germline trimming cut 5 bases from V and 0 bases from J; bases unmatched to any gene: 4. Germline V gene sequence: CDR1 KGHDR, CDR2 SFDVKD. This CDR3 is 17 amino acids long.

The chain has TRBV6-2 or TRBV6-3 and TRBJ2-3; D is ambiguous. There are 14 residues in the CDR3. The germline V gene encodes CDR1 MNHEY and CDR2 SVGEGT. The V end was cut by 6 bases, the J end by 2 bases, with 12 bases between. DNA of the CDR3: TGTGCCAGCAGAATCGCCCCCGTCACAGATACGCAGTATTTT. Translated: CASRIAPVTDTQYF.

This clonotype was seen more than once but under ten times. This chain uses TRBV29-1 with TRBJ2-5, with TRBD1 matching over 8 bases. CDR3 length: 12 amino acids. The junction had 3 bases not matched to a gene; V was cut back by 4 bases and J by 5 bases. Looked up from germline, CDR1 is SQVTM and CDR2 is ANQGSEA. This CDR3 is CSVVGQGETQYF. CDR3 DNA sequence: TGCAGCGTTGTAGGACAGGGTGAGACCCAGTACTTC.

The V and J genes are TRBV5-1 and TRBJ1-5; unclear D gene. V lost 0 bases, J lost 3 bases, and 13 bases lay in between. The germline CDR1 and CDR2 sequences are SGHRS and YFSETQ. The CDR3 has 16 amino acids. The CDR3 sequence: CASSLGASGINQPQHF. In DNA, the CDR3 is TGCGCCAGCAGCTTGGGGGCGTCCGGGATCAATCAGCCCCAGCATTTT.

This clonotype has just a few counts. The CDR3 nucleotides are TGTGCCAGCAGCCAATGGACAGGGTGGGGCGTCGAGCAGTACTTC. Its translation is CASSQWTGWGVEQYF. The chain carries TRBV5-5 and TRBJ2-7; 8 nucleotides match TRBD1. Germline trimming cut 4 bases from V and 6 bases from J; bases unmatched to any gene: 12. Per the germline V gene, CDR1 is SGHKS and CDR2 is YYEKEE (reference sequence). The CDR3 has 15 amino acids.

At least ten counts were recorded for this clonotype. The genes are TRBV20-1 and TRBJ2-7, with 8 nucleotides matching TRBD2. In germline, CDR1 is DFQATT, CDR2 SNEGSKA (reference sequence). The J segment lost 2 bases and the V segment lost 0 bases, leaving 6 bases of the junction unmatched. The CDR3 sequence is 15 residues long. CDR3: CSARDGGGTPYEQYF. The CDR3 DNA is TGCAGTGCTAGAGACGGGGGGGGAACCCCCTACGAGCAGTACTTC.

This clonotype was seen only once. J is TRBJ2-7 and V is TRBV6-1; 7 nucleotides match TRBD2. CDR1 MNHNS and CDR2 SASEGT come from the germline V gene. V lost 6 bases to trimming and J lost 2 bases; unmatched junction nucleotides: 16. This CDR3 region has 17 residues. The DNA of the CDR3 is TGTGCCAGCAGAGGGGCAGGCTCCGGGGAGGGGACCTACGAGCAGTACTTC. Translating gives CASRGAGSGEGTYEQYF.

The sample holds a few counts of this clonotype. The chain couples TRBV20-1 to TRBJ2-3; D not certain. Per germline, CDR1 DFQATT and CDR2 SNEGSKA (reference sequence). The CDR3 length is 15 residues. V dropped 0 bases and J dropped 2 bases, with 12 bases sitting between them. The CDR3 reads CSARDGMVHTDTQYF. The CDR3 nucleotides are TGCAGTGCTAGAGATGGGATGGTCCACACAGATACGCAGTATTTT.

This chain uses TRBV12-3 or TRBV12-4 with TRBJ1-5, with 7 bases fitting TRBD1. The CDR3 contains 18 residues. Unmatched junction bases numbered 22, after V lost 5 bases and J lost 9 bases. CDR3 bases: TGTGCCAGCAGTCCAGGTATGGGACAGCTATCAGAGATGTCGCCCCAGCATTTT. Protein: CASSPGMGQLSEMSPQHF.

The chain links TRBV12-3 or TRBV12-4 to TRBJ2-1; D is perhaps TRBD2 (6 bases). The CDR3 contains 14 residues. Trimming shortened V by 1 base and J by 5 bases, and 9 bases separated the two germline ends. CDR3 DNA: TGTGCCAGCAGTTTAGGGAGGGCTAACAATGAGCAGTTCTTC. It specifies CASSLGRANNEQFF.

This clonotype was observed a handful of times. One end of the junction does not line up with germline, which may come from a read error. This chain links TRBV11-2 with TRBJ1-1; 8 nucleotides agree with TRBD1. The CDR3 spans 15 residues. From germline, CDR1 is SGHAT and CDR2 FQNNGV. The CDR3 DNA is TGTGCCAGCAGCCTAGACAGGGGAATGAGAACTGAAGCTTTCTTT. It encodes CASSLDRGMRTEAFF.

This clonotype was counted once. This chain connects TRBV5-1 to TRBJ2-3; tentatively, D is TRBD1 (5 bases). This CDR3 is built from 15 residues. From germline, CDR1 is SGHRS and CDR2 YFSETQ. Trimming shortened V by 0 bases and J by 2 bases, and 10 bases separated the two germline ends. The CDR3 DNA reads TGCGCCAGCAGCTTGGCTGGACACTACACAGATACGCAGTATTTT. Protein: CASSLAGHYTDTQYF.